This T cell receptor beta chain was identified during a study of early T cells in non-severe SARS-CoV-2 infection. Germline V gene lookup returns CDR1 KGHSH and CDR2 LQKENI. The V gene lost 2 bases and the J gene lost 11 bases, with 18 bases spanning the gap. The CDR3 is 14 amino acids. Each cDNA molecule carried a unique molecular identifier. TCRdb reprocessed the 5' RACE reads via MiXCR and lists one record per CDR3 protein. The sample contains approximately 76,000 distinct CDR3 sequences, over 10% of which appear only once. This clonotype was found many times. The chain recombines TRBV18 with TRBJ1-1; tentative D call: TRBD1 (5 bases). The receptor was derived from an adult who was a healthcare worker with PCR-confirmed SARS-CoV-2 infection or an uninfected control (not recorded which). The sequencing input was whole blood. The CDR3 sequence: CASSPSREGIEAFF. Written as DNA, the CDR3 is TGTGCCAGCTCACCAAGCAGGGAGGGTATTGAGGCTTTCTTT.